The 18 T cell receptor beta chains reported below all come from one sample, sequenced in a study of OX40 agonist ivuxolimab in advanced cancers. Only in-frame clones appear in the TCRdb table, and some are missing; sequencing was by immunoSEQ multiplex PCR. The sample yields about 66,000 clones, about four fifths seen once. This specimen consisted of CD4+ or CD8+ T cells sorted from blood, obtained in a trial of the OX40 agonist ivuxolimab. All receptors derive from an adult with an advanced solid tumor such as melanoma, head and neck, liver or kidney cancer.

The rearrangement joins TRBV10-3 to TRBJ1-1; D not resolved. The germline V gene has CDR1 ENHRY and CDR2 SYGVKD. The CDR3 runs to 12 residues. The germline V and J ends were trimmed by 3 bases and 6 bases, with 8 bases remaining between them. The CDR3 reads CAISEVVSEAFF. Here the CDR3 DNA reads TGTGCCATCAGTGAAGTAGTGTCTGAAGCTTTCTTT.

This sequence joins TRBV7-9 and TRBJ2-3, with 8 bases lining up with TRBD2. Germline CDR1 and CDR2: SEHNR and FQNEAQ (reference sequence). The CDR3 is 16 residues long. V was clipped by 5 bases and J by 0 bases; unmatched bases: 7. The CDR3 DNA sequence: TGTGCCAGCAGCCGTCTGGCTAGCGGGAGCACAGATACGCAGTATTTT. Its protein product is CASSRLASGSTDTQYF.

The chain couples TRBV6-1 to TRBJ1-4, with 7 bases matching TRBD1. The CDR3 totals 15 residues. Trimming at V came to 5 bases and at J to 7 bases, leaving 10 bases not matched to a gene. Germline V gene sequence: CDR1 MNHNS, CDR2 SASEGT. The CDR3 DNA is TGTGCCAGCAGTAGAACAGGGGTAGGGAGTGAAAAACTGTTTTTT. It codes for CASSRTGVGSEKLFF.

This chain connects TRBV19 to TRBJ1-2; perhaps TRBD1 as D (5 bases). CDR3 length: 13 amino acids. Between the trimmed V and J ends, which lost 5 bases and 7 bases, there was a span of 14 bases. CDR1 and CDR2 from the germline V gene are LNHDA and SQIVND (reference sequence). The CDR3 is CASSPRARGGYTF. In nucleotides, the CDR3 is TGTGCCAGTAGTCCCAGGGCCCGCGGTGGCTACACCTTC.

The CDR3 here is CASSYNRMRDEQYF. The DNA of the CDR3 is TGTGCCAGCAGTTATAACAGAATGCGTGACGAGCAGTACTTC. V usage is TRBV27 and J usage is TRBJ2-5, with D uncertain. The J call is in doubt because the DNA end fits TRBJ2-7 better. The germline V gene has CDR1 MNHEY and CDR2 SMNVEV (reference sequence). The CDR3 extends over 14 amino acids.

The rearrangement joins TRBV11-1 to TRBJ2-5; D might be TRBD2 (6 bases). Trimming took off 5 bases at V and 5 bases at J, with 15 bases between the two ends. Germline V gene sequence: CDR1 SGHAT, CDR2 FQDESV (reference sequence). The CDR3 length is 14 residues. CDR3 DNA sequence: TGTGCCAGCAGCCGAACACACGGGAGTGAGACCCAGTACTTC. It specifies CASSRTHGSETQYF.

The V call is TRBV30, the J call TRBJ2-5, with D tentatively TRBD1 (7 bases). Germline loops: CDR1 GTSNPN, CDR2 SVGIG (reference sequence). CDR3 length: 14 amino acids. V was clipped by 0 bases and J by 3 bases, with 11 bases between them. CDR3 region: CAWSVVRGEETQYF. In DNA, the CDR3 is TGTGCCTGGAGTGTGGTCAGGGGGGAAGAGACCCAGTACTTC.

The chain carries TRBV10-3 and TRBJ2-2, with D maybe TRBD1 (6 bases). The CDR3 is made up of 13 amino acids. V was trimmed by 11 bases and J by 2 bases, leaving 12 bases between them. CDR1 ENHRY and CDR2 SYGVKD come from the germline V gene. CDR3 nucleotide sequence: TGTGCCGGCGGACAGACAAACACCGGGGAGCTGTTTTTT. Translated, it gives CAGGQTNTGELFF.

This clone is labeled as medium-sized (0.01 to 0.1%). The J gene is TRBJ2-4, the V gene TRBV7-6; 8 positions agree with TRBD1. CDR1 is SGHVS, CDR2 FNYEAQ, per germline. J gave up 7 bases and V 5 bases, and 7 bases lay outside the gene matches. The CDR3 has 14 amino acids. CDR3 DNA sequence: TGTGCCAGCAGCGAAACAACAGGGGGTAACATTCAGTACTTC. It translates to CASSETTGGNIQYF.

This clone was seen a handful of times. The chain joins TRBV7-3 to TRBJ2-2; the D is unclear. V was pared by 5 bases and J by 5 bases, with 18 bases between. CDR3 size: 16 residues. Germline CDR1 reads SGHTA; CDR2 reads FQGTGA. The chain's CDR3 is CASSQPSLLSTGELFF. CDR3 coding DNA: TGTGCCAGCAGCCAGCCCTCCCTCCTCTCGACCGGGGAGCTGTTTTTT. The variable domain in full, completed from reference TRBV7-3 and TRBJ2-2, reads GAGVSQTPSNKVTEKGKYVELRCDPISGHTALYWYRQSLGQGPEFLIYFQGTGAADDSGLPNDRFFAVRPEGSVSTLKIQRTERGDSAVYLCASSQPSLLSTGELFFGEGSRLTVL.

The genes are TRBV19 and TRBJ1-5; D remains ambiguous. The CDR3 runs to 14 residues. The germline V gene encodes CDR1 LNHDA and CDR2 SQIVND (reference sequence). V was cut by 6 bases and J by 0 bases, with 9 bases left in between. The CDR3 nucleotides are TGTGCCAGTAGCGAGTCTTATAGCAATCAGCCCCAGCATTTT. Protein: CASSESYSNQPQHF.

This clone has a single count. The genes are TRBV10-3 and TRBJ2-1; 10 nucleotides agree with TRBD2. With V trimmed by 6 bases and J by 9 bases, 11 bases remained unmatched. The CDR3 runs to 15 residues. Germline CDR1 ENHRY, CDR2 SYGVKD. The DNA for the CDR3 is TGTGCCATCAGGAGCCCGAGCGGGAGGGCCAGTGAGCAGTTCTTC. Protein: CAIRSPSGRASEQFF.

This clone was counted once. V is TRBV5-6 and J is TRBJ1-2, with 8 bases aligning to TRBD1. CDR1 and CDR2 (germline): SGHDT, YYEEEE. The V segment lost 4 bases and the J segment 2 bases; nucleotides outside the gene matches: 7. CDR3 size: 15 residues. The CDR3 DNA reads TGTGCCAGCAGCCCGCGGACAGGGTTGAACTATGGCTACACCTTC. As protein: CASSPRTGLNYGYTF. The complete variable domain, with remaining parts taken from reference TRBV5-6 and TRBJ1-2, reads DAGVTQSPTHLIKTRGQQVTLRCSPKSGHDTVSWYQQALGQGPQFIFQYYEEEERQRGNFPDRFSGHQFPNYSSELNVNALLLGDSALYLCASSPRTGLNYGYTFGSGTRLTVV.

V usage is TRBV11-2 and J usage is TRBJ2-1, with TRBD2 matching over 14 bases. This CDR3 is 18 amino acids long. Germline CDR1 and CDR2: SGHAT and FQNNGV. With V trimmed by 5 bases and J by 3 bases, 9 bases remained unmatched. In DNA form, the CDR3 reads TGTGCCAGCAGCCTTAGACGAGGACTAGCGGGGGGCTACAATGAGCAGTTCTTC. Amino acids: CASSLRRGLAGGYNEQFF.

The chain uses TRBV5-1 and TRBJ2-5; D is unclear. The J call may not be correct, given that the DNA end is closer to TRBJ2-7. The CDR3 is 15 residues long. Per the germline V gene, CDR1 is SGHRS and CDR2 is YFSETQ. CDR3 in amino acids: CASSFSAEPTYEQYF. In DNA form, the CDR3 reads TGCGCCAGCAGCTTCTCGGCAGAGCCCACCTACGAGCAGTACTTC.

The V gene is TRBV7-2, the J gene TRBJ2-3; D is undetermined. The CDR3 is 19 amino acids. V was shortened by 5 bases and J by 2 bases, with 26 bases between the two germline ends. Germline CDR1 SGHTA, CDR2 FQGNSA. CDR3 protein: CASSLRPFAALGSTDTQYF. Here the CDR3 DNA reads TGTGCCAGCAGCCTCCGACCGTTCGCGGCCCTGGGTTCCACAGATACGCAGTATTTT.

V and J are TRBV11-2 and TRBJ1-2; D is perhaps TRBD1 (6 bases). In germline, CDR1 is SGHAT, CDR2 FQNNGV. V was cut by 5 bases and J by 8 bases, with 12 bases left in between. CDR3 length: 12 amino acids. CDR3 coding DNA: TGTGCCAGCAGCATACCGGGGGGCGGCTACACCTTC. Amino acids: CASSIPGGGYTF.

Only one count was recorded for this clone. The J gene is TRBJ1-5, the V gene TRBV4-2; TRBD1 is a possible D gene (5 bases). Trimming cost V 0 bases and J 5 bases, with 11 bases left between them. This CDR3 has 15 residues. Germline CDR1 LGHNA, CDR2 YNFKEQ. CDR3 nucleotide sequence: TGTGCCAGCAGCCAAGATGTAGACAGAGATCAGCCCCAGCATTTT. It translates to CASSQDVDRDQPQHF.